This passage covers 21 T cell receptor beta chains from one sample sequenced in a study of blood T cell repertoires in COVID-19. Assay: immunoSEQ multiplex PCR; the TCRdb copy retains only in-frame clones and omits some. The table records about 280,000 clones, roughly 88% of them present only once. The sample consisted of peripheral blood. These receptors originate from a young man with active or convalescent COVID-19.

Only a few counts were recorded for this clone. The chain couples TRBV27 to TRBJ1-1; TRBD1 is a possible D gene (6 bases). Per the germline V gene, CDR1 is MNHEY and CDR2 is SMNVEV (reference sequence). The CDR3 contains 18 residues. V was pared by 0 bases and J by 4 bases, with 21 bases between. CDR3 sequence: CASSLSLFTGRGGTEAFF. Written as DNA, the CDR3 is TGTGCCAGCAGTTTATCCCTGTTCACAGGGAGGGGAGGCACTGAAGCTTTCTTT.

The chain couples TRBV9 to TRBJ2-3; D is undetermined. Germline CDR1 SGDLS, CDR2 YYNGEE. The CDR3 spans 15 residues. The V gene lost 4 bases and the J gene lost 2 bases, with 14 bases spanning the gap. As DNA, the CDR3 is TGTGCCAGCAGCCGCGCAGGCAGACCCACAGATACGCAGTATTTT. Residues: CASSRAGRPTDTQYF.

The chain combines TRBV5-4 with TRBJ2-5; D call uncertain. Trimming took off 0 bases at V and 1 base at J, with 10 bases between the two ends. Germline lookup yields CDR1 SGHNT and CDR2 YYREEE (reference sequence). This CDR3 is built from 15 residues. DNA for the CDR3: TGTGCCAGCAGCTTGGCCTTGTTCTCCCAAGAGACCCAGTACTTC. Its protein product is CASSLALFSQETQYF.

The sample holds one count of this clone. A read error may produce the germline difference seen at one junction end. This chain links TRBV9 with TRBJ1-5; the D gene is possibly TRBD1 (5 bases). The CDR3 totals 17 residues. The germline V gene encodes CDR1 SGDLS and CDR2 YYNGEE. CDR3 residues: CASRVVGGVFCNQPQHF. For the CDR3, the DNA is TGTGCCAGCCGCGTAGTGGGGGGGGTATTTTGCAATCAGCCCCAGCATTTT.

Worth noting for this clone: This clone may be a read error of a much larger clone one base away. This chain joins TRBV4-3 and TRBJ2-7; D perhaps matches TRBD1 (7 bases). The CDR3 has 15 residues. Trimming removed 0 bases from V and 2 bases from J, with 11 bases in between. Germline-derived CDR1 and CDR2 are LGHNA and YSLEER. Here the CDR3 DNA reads TGCGCCAGCAGCCAAGAAGGCAGGGGGGCCTACGAGCAGTACTTC. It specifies CASSQEGRGAYEQYF.

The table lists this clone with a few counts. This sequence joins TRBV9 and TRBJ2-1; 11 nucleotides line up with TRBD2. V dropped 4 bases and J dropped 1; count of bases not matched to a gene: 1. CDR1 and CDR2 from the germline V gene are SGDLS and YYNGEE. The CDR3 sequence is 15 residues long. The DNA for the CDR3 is TGTGCCAGCAGCCCTAGCGGGGGGTCCTACAATGAGCAGTTCTTC. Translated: CASSPSGGSYNEQFF.

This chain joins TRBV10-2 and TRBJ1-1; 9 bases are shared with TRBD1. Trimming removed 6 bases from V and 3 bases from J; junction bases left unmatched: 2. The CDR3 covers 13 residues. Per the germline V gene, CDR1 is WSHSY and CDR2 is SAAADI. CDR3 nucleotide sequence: TGCGCCAGCAGGGGACAGGGATACACTGAAGCTTTCTTT. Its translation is CASRGQGYTEAFF.

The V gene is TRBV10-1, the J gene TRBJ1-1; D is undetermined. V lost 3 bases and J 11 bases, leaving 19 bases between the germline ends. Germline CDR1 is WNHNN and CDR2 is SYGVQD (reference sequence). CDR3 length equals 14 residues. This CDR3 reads CASSDQALRDGAFF. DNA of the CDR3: TGCGCCAGCAGTGACCAGGCCCTCCGAGATGGGGCTTTCTTT.

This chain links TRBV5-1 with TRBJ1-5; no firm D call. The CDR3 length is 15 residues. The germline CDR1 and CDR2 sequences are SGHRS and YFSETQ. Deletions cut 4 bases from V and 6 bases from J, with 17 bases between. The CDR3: CASSQDGDRGQPQHF. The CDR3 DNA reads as TGCGCCAGCAGCCAGGATGGGGATCGGGGTCAGCCCCAGCATTTT.

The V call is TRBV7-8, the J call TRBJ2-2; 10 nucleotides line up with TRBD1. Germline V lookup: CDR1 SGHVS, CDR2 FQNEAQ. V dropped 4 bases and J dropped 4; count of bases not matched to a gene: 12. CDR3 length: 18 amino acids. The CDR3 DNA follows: TGTGCCAGCAGCTCCCCCTCGGGTAGGGACAGGGGCACCGGGGAGCTGTTTTTT. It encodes CASSSPSGRDRGTGELFF.

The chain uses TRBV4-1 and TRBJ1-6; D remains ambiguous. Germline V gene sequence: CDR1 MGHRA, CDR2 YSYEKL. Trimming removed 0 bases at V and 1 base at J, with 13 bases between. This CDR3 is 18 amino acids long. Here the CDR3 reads CASSQDTTGDSYNSPLHF. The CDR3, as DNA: TGCGCCAGCAGCCAAGACACTACCGGGGATTCCTATAATTCACCCCTCCACTTT.

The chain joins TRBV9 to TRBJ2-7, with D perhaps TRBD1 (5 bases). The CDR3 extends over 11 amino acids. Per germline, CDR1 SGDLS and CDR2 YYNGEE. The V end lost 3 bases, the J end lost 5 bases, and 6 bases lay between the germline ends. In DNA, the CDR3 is TGTGCCAGCAGCGCAGGGAACGAGCAGTACTTC. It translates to CASSAGNEQYF.

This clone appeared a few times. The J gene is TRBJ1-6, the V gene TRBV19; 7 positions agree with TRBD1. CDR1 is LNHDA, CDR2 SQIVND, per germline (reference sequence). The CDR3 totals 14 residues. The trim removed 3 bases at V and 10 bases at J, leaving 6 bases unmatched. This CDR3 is CASSINTGESPLHF. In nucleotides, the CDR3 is TGTGCCAGTAGTATTAACACAGGGGAATCACCCCTCCACTTT.

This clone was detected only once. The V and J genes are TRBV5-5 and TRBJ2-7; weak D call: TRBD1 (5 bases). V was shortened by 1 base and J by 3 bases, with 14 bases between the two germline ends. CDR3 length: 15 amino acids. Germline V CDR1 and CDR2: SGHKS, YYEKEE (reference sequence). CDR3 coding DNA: TGTGCCAGCAGCTTGAGGCAGGGTGAAATCTACGAGCAGTACTTC. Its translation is CASSLRQGEIYEQYF.

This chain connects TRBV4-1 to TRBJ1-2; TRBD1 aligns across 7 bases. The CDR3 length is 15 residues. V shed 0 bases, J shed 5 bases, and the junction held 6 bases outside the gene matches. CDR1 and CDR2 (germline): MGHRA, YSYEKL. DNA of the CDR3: TGCGCCAGCAGCCAAGATTCAGGGGGTCGGTATGGCTACACCTTC. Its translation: CASSQDSGGRYGYTF.

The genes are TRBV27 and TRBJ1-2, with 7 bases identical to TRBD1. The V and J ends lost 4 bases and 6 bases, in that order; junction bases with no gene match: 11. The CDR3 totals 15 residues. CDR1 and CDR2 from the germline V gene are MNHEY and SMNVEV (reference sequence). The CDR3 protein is CASSYGGVGQDGYTF. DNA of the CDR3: TGTGCCAGCAGTTACGGCGGGGTCGGACAGGATGGCTACACCTTC.

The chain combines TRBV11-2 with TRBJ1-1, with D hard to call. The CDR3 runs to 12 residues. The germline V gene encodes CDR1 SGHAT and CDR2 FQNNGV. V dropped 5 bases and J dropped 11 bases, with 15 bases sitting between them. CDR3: CASSPSTMSAFF. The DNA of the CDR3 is TGTGCCAGCAGCCCCTCCACCATGAGCGCTTTCTTT.

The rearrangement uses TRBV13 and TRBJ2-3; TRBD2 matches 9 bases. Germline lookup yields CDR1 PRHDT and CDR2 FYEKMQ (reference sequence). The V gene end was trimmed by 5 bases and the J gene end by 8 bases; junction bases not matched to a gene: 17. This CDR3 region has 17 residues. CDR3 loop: CASSPGGTSRTGGTQYF. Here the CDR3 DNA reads TGTGCCAGCAGCCCCGGGGGGACTAGCCGTACTGGGGGTACGCAGTATTTT.

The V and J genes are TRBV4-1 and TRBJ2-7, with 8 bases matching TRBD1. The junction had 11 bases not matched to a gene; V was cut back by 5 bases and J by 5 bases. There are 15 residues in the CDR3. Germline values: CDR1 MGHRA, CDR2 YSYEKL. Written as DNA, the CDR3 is TGCGCCAGCAGCTCGCCAGGGGGCGTAAGGAACGAGCAGTACTTC. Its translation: CASSSPGGVRNEQYF.

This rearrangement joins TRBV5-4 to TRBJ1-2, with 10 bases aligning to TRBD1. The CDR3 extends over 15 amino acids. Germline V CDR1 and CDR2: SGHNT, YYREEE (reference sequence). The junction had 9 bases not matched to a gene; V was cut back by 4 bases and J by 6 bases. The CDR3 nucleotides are TGTGCCAGCAGCAACTCCAGGACAGGGGGAGATGGCTACACCTTC. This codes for CASSNSRTGGDGYTF.

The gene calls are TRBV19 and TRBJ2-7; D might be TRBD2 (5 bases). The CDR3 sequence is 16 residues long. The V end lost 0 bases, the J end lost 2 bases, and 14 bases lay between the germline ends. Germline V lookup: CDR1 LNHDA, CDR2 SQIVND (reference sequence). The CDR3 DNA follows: TGTGCCAGTAGTATAGATGGTTGGGGAGAGACCTACGAGCAGTACTTC. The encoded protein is CASSIDGWGETYEQYF.